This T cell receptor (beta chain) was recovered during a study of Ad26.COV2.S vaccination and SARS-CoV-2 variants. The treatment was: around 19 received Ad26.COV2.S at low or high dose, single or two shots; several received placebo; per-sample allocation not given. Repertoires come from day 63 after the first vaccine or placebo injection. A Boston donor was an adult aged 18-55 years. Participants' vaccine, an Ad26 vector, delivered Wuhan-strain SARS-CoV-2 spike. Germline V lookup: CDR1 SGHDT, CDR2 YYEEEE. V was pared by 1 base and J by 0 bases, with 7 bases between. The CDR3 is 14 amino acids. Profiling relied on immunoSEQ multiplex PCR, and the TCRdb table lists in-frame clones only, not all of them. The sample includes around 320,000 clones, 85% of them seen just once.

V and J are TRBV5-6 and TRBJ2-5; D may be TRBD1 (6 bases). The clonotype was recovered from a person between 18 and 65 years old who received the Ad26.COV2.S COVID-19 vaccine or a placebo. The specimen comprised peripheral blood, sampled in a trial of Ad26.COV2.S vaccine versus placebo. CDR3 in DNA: TGTGCCAGCAGCTTGTGGGACAACCAAGAGACCCAGTACTTC. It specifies CASSLWDNQETQYF. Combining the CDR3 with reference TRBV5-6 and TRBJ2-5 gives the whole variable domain DAGVTQSPTHLIKTRGQQVTLRCSPKSGHDTVSWYQQALGQGPQFIFQYYEEEERQRGNFPDRFSGHQFPNYSSELNVNALLLGDSALYLCASSLWDNQETQYFGPGTRLLVL.